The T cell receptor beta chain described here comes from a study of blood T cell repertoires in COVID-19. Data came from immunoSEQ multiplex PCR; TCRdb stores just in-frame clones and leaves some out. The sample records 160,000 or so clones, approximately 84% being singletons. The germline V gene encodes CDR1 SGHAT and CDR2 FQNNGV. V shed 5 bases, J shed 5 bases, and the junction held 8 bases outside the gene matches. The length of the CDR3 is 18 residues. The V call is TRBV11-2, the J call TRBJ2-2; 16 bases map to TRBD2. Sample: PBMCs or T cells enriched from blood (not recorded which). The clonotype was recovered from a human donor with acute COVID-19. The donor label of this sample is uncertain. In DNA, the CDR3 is TGTGCCAGCAGCGTCATAGGGACTAGCGGGGGGGCGACCGGGGAGCTGTTTTTT. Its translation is CASSVIGTSGGATGELFF.